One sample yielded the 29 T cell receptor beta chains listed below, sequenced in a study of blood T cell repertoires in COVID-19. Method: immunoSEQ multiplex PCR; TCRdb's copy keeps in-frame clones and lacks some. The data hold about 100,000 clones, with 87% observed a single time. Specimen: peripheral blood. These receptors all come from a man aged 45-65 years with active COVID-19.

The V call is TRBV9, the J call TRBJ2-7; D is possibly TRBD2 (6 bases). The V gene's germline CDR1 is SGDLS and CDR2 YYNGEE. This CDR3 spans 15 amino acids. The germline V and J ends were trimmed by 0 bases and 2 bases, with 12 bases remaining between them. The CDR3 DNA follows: TGTGCCAGCAGCGTAGAACCCCGGGGGACCTACGAGCAGTACTTC. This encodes CASSVEPRGTYEQYF.

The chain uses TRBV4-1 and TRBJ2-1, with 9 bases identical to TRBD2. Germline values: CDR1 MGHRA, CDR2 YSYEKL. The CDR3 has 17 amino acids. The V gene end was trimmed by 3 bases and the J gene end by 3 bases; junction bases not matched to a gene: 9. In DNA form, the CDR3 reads TGCGCCAGCAGCCATACTACAAGTAGCGGGGGCTACAATGAGCAGTTCTTC. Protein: CASSHTTSSGGYNEQFF.

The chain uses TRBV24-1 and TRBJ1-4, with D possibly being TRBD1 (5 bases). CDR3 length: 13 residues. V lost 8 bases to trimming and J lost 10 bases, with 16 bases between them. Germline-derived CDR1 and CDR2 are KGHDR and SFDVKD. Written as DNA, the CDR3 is TGTGCCACCAAGACAAACAGGTTTGGAAAACTGTTTTTT. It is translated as CATKTNRFGKLFF.

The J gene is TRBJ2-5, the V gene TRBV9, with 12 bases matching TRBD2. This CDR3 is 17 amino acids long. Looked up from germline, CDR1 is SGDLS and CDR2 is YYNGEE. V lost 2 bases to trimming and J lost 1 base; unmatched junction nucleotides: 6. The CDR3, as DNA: TGTGCCAGCAGCGTGGGATTACTAGCGGGGGGCCAAGAGACCCAGTACTTC. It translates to CASSVGLLAGGQETQYF.

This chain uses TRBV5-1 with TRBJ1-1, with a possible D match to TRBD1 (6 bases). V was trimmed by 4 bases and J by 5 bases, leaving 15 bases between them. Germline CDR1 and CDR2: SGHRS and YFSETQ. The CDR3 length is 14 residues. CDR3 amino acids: CASSRNRVGTEAFF. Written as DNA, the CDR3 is TGCGCCAGCAGCCGCAACAGGGTGGGTACTGAAGCTTTCTTT.

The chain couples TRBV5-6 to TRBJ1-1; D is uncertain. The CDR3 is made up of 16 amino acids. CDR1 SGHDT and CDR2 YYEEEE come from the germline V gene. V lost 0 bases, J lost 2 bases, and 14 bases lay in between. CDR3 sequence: CASSLAGRAYNTEAFF. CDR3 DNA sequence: TGTGCCAGCAGCTTGGCCGGGAGGGCCTATAACACTGAAGCTTTCTTT.

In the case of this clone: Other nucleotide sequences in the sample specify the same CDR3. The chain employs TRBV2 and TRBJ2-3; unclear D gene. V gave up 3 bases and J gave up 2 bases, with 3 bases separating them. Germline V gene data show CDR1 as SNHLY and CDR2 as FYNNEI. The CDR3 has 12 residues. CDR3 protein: CASSDNTDTQYF. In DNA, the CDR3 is TGTGCCAGCAGTGACAACACAGATACGCAGTATTTT.

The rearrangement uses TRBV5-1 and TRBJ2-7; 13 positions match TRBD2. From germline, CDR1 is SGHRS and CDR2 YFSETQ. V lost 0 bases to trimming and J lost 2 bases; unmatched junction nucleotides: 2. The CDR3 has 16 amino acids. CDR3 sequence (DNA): TGCGCCAGCAGCTTGGCCGGGACTAGCGGGACCTACGAGCAGTACTTC. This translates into CASSLAGTSGTYEQYF.

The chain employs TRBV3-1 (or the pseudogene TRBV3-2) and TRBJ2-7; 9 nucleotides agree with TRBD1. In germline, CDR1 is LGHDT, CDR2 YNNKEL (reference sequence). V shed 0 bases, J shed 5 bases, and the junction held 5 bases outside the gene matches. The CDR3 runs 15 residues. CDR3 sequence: CASSQEHTGGHEQYF. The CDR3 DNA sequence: TGTGCCAGCAGCCAAGAACATACAGGGGGCCACGAGCAGTACTTC.

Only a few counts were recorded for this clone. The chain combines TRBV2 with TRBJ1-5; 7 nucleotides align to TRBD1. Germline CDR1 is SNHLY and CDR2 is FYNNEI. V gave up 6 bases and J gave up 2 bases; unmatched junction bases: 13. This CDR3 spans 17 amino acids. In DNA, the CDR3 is TGTGCCAGCAGCTCCCGGGACAGACTTTGGGGCAATCAGCCCCAGCATTTT. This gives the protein CASSSRDRLWGNQPQHF.

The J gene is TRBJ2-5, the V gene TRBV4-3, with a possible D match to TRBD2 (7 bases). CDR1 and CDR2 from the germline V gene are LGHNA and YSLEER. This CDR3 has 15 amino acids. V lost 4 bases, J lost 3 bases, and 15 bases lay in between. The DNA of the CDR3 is TGCGCCAGCAGCCCAGACCGGGGGGCCGAAGAGACCCAGTACTTC. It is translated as CASSPDRGAEETQYF.

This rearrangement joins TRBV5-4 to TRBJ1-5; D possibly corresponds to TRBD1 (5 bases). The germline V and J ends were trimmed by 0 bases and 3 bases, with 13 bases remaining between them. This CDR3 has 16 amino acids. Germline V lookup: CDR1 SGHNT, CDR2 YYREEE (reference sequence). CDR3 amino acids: CASSLARVRNNQPQHF. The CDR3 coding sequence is TGTGCCAGCAGCTTGGCCAGGGTTAGGAACAATCAGCCCCAGCATTTT.

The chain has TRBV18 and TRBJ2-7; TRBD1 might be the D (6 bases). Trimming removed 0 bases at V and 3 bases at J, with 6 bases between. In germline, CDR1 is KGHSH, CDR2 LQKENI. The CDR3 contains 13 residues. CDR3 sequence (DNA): TGTGCCAGCTCACCACCAGGGGGCTACGAGCAGTACTTC. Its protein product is CASSPPGGYEQYF.

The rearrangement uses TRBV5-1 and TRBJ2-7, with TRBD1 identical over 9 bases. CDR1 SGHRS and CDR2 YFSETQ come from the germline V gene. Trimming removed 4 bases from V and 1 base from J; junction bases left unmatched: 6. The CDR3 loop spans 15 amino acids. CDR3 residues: CASSAQGARSYEQYF. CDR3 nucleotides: TGCGCCAGCAGCGCACAGGGGGCGCGTTCCTACGAGCAGTACTTC.

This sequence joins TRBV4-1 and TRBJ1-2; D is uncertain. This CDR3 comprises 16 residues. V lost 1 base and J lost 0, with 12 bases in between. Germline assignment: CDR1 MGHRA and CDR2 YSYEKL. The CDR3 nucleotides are TGCGCCAGCAGCCAAGTGGGTACAGAAACTAACTATGGCTACACCTTC. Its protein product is CASSQVGTETNYGYTF.

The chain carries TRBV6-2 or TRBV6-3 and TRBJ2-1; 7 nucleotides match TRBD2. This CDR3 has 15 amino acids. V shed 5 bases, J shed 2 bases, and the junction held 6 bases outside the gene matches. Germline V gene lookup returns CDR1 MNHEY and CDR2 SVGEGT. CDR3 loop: CASSRAGTPYNEQFF. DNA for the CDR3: TGTGCCAGCAGTCGAGCGGGGACTCCCTACAATGAGCAGTTCTTC.

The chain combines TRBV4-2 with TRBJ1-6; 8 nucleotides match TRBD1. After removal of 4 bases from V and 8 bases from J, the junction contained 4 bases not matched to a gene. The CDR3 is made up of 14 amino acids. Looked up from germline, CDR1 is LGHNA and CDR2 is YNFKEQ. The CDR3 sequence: CASSLTGADSPLHF. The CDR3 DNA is TGTGCCAGCAGCCTGACAGGGGCCGATTCACCCCTCCACTTT.

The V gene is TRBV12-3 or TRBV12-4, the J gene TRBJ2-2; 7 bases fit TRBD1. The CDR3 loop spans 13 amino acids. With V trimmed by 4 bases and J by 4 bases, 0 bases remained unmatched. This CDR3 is CASSYRGTGELFF. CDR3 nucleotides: TGTGCCAGCAGTTACAGGGGCACCGGGGAGCTGTTTTTT.

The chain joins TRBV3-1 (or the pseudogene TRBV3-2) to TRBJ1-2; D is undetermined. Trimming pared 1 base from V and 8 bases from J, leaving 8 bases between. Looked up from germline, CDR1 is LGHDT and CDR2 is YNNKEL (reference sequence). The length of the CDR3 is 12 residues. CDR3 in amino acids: CASSQAQTGYTF. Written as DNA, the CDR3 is TGTGCCAGCAGCCAAGCTCAGACAGGCTACACCTTC.

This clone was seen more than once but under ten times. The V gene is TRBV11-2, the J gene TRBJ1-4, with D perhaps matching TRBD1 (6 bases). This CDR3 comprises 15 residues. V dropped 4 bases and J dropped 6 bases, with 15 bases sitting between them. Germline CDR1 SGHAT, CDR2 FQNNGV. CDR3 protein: CASSSRGIRDEKLFF. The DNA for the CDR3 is TGTGCCAGCAGCTCCAGGGGTATTCGGGATGAAAAACTGTTTTTT.

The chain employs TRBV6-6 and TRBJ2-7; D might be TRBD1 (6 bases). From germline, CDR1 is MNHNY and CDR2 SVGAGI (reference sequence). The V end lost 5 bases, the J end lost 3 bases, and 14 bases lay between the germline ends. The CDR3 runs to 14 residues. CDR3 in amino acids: CASSPWRQDYEQYF. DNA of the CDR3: TGTGCCAGCAGTCCCTGGAGACAGGACTACGAGCAGTACTTC.

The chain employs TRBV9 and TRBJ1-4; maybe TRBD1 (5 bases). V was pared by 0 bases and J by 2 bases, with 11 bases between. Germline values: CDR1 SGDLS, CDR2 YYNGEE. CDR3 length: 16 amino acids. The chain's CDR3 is CASSVGIGATNEKLFF. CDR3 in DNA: TGTGCCAGCAGCGTAGGCATAGGGGCGACTAATGAAAAACTGTTTTTT.

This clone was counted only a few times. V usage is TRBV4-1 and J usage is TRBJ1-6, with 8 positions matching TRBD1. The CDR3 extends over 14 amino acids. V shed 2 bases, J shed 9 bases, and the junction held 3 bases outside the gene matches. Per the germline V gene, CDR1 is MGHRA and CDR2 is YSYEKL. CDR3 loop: CASSQNRGGSPLHF. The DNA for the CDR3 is TGCGCCAGCAGCCAAAACAGGGGGGGTTCACCCCTCCACTTT.

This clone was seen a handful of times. CDR3: CASSLGSGLQNTEAFF. In nucleotides, the CDR3 is TGTGCCAGCAGCTTGGGGAGCGGTCTCCAGAACACTGAAGCTTTCTTT. V and J are TRBV5-4 and TRBJ1-1; no reliable D call. This CDR3 comprises 16 residues. Between the trimmed V and J ends, which lost 0 bases and 1 base, there was a span of 13 bases. From germline, CDR1 is SGHNT and CDR2 YYREEE (reference sequence).

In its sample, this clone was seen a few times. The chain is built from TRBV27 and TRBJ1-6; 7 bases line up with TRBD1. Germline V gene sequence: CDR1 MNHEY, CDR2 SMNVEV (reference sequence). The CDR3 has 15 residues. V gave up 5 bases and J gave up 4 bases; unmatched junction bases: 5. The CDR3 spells CASSPGGIYNSPLHF. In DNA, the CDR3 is TGTGCCAGCAGTCCAGGGGGGATTTATAATTCACCCCTCCACTTT.

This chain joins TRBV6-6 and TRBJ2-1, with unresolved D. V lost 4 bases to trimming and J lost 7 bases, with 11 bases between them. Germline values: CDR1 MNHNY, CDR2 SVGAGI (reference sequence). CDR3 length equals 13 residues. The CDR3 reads CASSSHPRNEQFF. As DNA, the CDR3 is TGTGCCAGCAGTTCTCACCCGAGGAATGAGCAGTTCTTC.

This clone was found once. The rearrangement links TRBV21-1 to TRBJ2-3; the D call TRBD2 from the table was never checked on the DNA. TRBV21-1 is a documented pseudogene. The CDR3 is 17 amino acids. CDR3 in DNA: TGTGCCAGCAGCAAAGAGGCCTCAAGGAACTACACAGATACGCAGTATTTT. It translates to CASSKEASRNYTDTQYF.

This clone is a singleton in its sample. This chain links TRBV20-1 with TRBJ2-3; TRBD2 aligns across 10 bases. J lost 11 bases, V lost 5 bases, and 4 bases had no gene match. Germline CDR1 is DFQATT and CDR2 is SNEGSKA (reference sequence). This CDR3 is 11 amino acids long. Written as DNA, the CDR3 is TGCAGTGCTCTCGGACTAGCGGAGCAGTATTTT. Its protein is CSALGLAEQYF.

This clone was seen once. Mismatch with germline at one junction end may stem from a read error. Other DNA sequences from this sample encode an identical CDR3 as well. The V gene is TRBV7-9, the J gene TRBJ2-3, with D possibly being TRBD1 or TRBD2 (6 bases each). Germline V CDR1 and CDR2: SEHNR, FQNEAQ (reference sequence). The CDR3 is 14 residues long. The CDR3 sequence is CATSGQGSTDTQYF. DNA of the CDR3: TGTGCCACCAGCGGGCAGGGGAGCACAGATACGCAGTATTTT. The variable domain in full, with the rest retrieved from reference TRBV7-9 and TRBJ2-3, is DTGVSQNPRHKITKRGQNVTFRCDPISEHNRLYWYRQTLGQGPEFLTYFQNEAQLEKSRLLSDRFSAERPKGSFSTLEIQRTEQGDSAMYLCATSGQGSTDTQYFGPGTRLTVL.